Below are 26 T cell receptor beta chains sequenced from a single sample in a study of Ad26.COV2.S vaccination and SARS-CoV-2 variants. Documented treatment: around 19 received Ad26.COV2.S at low or high dose, single or two shots; several received placebo; per-sample allocation not given. Sampling was done on day 63 after the first vaccine or placebo injection. Generated by immunoSEQ multiplex PCR, the TCRdb table keeps only in-frame clones and is missing some. Seen here are approximately 350,000 clones, 83% observed once, and the top ten hold about 8%. This material consisted of peripheral blood, taken in a trial of Ad26.COV2.S vaccine versus placebo. The receptors originated from a person aged 18 to 65 who received the Ad26.COV2.S COVID-19 vaccine or a placebo.

The rearrangement joins TRBV27 to TRBJ1-4; the match to TRBD1 covers 8 bases. CDR1 and CDR2 (germline): MNHEY, SMNVEV (reference sequence). V shed 7 bases and J 7 bases; nucleotides not matched to a gene: 8. This CDR3 contains 14 residues. The CDR3 nucleotides read TGTGCCAGCAAAGGACAGGGAGGGGGTGAAAAACTGTTTTTT. Residues: CASKGQGGGEKLFF. Full variable domain (remainder filled in from reference TRBV27 and TRBJ1-4): EAQVTQNPRYLITVTGKKLTVTCSQNMNHEYMSWYRQDPGLGLRQIYYSMNVEVTDKGDVPEGYKVSRKEKRNFPLILESPSPNQTSLYFCASKGQGGGEKLFFGSGTQLSVL.

The rearrangement links TRBV20-1 to TRBJ2-1; D gene ambiguous. The CDR3 is made up of 12 amino acids. Trimming cost V 3 bases and J 4 bases, with 7 bases left between them. CDR1 is DFQATT and CDR2 is SNEGSKA in the germline V gene (reference sequence). The CDR3 region is CSASRKYNEQFF. In DNA form, the CDR3 reads TGCAGTGCTAGTCGCAAGTACAATGAGCAGTTCTTC.

The genes are TRBV27 and TRBJ2-1; 12 bases are shared with TRBD2. The CDR3 spans 17 residues. Losses at the gene ends were 1 base for V and 6 bases for J; bases not matched to a gene: 7. The germline gives CDR1 MNHEY, CDR2 SMNVEV (reference sequence). The CDR3 reads CASSLFWTSGVANEQFF. DNA of the CDR3: TGTGCCAGCAGTTTATTCTGGACTAGCGGGGTAGCCAATGAGCAGTTCTTC.

The chain has TRBV19 and TRBJ1-5; D unclear. The CDR3 is 15 amino acids. Germline V CDR1 and CDR2: LNHDA, SQIVND (reference sequence). Trimming removed 4 bases at V and 4 bases at J, with 14 bases between. DNA of the CDR3: TGTGCCAGTAGTAGAACTCCGAACTTAAATCAGCCCCAGCATTTT. Its translation: CASSRTPNLNQPQHF. The full variable domain, rest sourced from reference TRBV19 and TRBJ1-5, is DGGITQSPKYLFRKEGQNVTLSCEQNLNHDAMYWYRQDPGQGLRLIYYSQIVNDFQKGDIAEGYSVSREKKESFPLTVTSAQKNPTAFYLCASSRTPNLNQPQHFGDGTRLSIL.

This clone was seen only a few times. This chain joins TRBV15 and TRBJ1-3; D is uncertain. The germline V gene encodes CDR1 LNHNV and CDR2 YYDKDF (reference sequence). CDR3 length: 16 residues. Trimming took off 5 bases at V and 2 bases at J, with 16 bases between the two ends. CDR3 nucleotides: TGTGCCACCAGCCCGAGTGAGGAGACAACTGGAAACACCATATATTTT. Protein sequence: CATSPSEETTGNTIYF.

This chain uses TRBV19 with TRBJ2-3; 8 bases match TRBD1. The CDR3 runs 13 residues. Germline V gives CDR1 LNHDA, CDR2 SQIVND (reference sequence). With V trimmed by 8 bases and J by 3 bases, 4 bases remained unmatched. In DNA, the CDR3 is TGTGCCAGTCAGGGACAGGCTACAGATACGCAGTATTTT. This encodes CASQGQATDTQYF.

The DNA for the CDR3 is TGTGCCAGCTCACCTCCCAGAGGATTGGGAAAGACCGGGGAGCTGTTTTTT. Its protein is CASSPPRGLGKTGELFF. The rearrangement joins TRBV18 to TRBJ2-2, with D unresolved. The length of the CDR3 is 17 residues. V shed 3 bases and J shed 5 bases, with 19 bases lying between them. In germline, CDR1 is KGHSH, CDR2 LQKENI.

The rearrangement joins TRBV19 to TRBJ1-1; D unclear. The CDR3 loop spans 15 amino acids. Trimming left V 6 bases short and J 1 base short, with 15 bases between. CDR1 and CDR2 (germline): LNHDA, SQIVND (reference sequence). CDR3 loop: CASSLGEGANTEAFF. In nucleotides, the CDR3 is TGTGCCAGTAGCTTGGGAGAGGGTGCGAACACTGAAGCTTTCTTT.

The chain carries TRBV10-3 and TRBJ1-6, with 8 bases aligning to TRBD1. The length of the CDR3 is 12 residues. V was pared by 11 bases and J by 7 bases, with 4 bases of the junction left unmatched. Germline lookup yields CDR1 ENHRY and CDR2 SYGVKD. CDR3 nucleotides: TGTGCCTCAAGACAGGGGAATTCACCCCTCCACTTT. Protein sequence: CASRQGNSPLHF.

The chain carries TRBV21-1 and TRBJ2-3; the table calls TRBD2, which could not be checked here. TRBV21-1 is tagged as a pseudogene. The CDR3 extends over 12 amino acids. The CDR3 reads CASSGGTDTQYF. Written as DNA, the CDR3 is TGTGCCAGCAGCGGGGGGACAGATACGCAGTATTTT.

The chain employs TRBV28 and TRBJ1-2; D may be TRBD1 (5 bases). Trimming cost V 7 bases and J 5 bases, with 17 bases left between them. This CDR3 comprises 14 residues. Germline loops: CDR1 MDHEN, CDR2 SYDVKM. The CDR3 nucleotides are TGTGCCAGCACCCTGACAGTCACCCATTATGGCTACACCTTC. It is translated as CASTLTVTHYGYTF.

V gene TRBV19 combines with J gene TRBJ2-1, with D possibly TRBD2 on 7 matching bases. V lost 3 bases to trimming and J lost 4 bases, with 16 bases between them. The germline gives CDR1 LNHDA, CDR2 SQIVND (reference sequence). This CDR3 is built from 16 residues. CDR3 sequence: CASSMGGGPVYNEQFF. The CDR3 DNA is TGTGCCAGTAGTATGGGGGGGGGCCCCGTTTACAATGAGCAGTTCTTC. Full variable domain (outside the CDR3, taken from reference TRBV19 and TRBJ2-1): DGGITQSPKYLFRKEGQNVTLSCEQNLNHDAMYWYRQDPGQGLRLIYYSQIVNDFQKGDIAEGYSVSREKKESFPLTVTSAQKNPTAFYLCASSMGGGPVYNEQFFGPGTRLTVL.

This sequence joins TRBV3-1 (or the pseudogene TRBV3-2) and TRBJ2-7; 11 nucleotides agree with TRBD2. Germline trimming cut 0 bases from V and 6 bases from J; bases unmatched to any gene: 4. Germline-derived CDR1 and CDR2 are LGHDT and YNNKEL (reference sequence). The CDR3 contains 15 residues. CDR3 nucleotide sequence: TGTGCCAGCAGCCAAGATACTAGCGGGGGCCGCGAGCAGTACTTC. It is translated as CASSQDTSGGREQYF.

V gene TRBV7-3 combines with J gene TRBJ2-1; no clear D gene. CDR1 SGHTA and CDR2 FQGTGA come from the germline V gene. The CDR3 runs to 16 residues. Trimming left V 2 bases short and J 0 bases short, with 11 bases between. CDR3 residues: CASSLGQMSSYNEQFF. CDR3 nucleotide sequence: TGTGCCAGCAGCTTAGGTCAGATGAGCTCCTACAATGAGCAGTTCTTC.

The CDR3 DNA is TGCAGCGTTGAAGACGTAAGGACCCTGTCGGGTGGTCAGTACTTC. Translating gives CSVEDVRTLSGGQYF. V usage is TRBV29-1 and J usage is TRBJ2-4; D remains unclear. The germline V and J ends were trimmed by 0 bases and 12 bases, with 21 bases remaining between them. The CDR3 covers 15 residues. Looked up from germline, CDR1 is SQVTM and CDR2 is ANQGSEA. Supplemented by reference TRBV29-1 and TRBJ2-4, the full variable domain reads SAVISQKPSRDICQRGTSLTIQCQVDSQVTMMFWYRQQPGQSLTLIATANQGSEATYESGFVIDKFPISRPNLTFSTLTVSNMSPEDSSIYLCSVEDVRTLSGGQYFGAGTRLSVL.

V and J are TRBV4-3 and TRBJ1-2; D not certain. V gave up 0 bases and J gave up 5 bases, with 7 bases separating them. The CDR3 covers 13 residues. Per the germline V gene, CDR1 is LGHNA and CDR2 is YSLEER. The CDR3 bases are TGCGCCAGCAGCCAAGATGTAAGATATGGCTACACCTTC. It specifies CASSQDVRYGYTF.

V and J are TRBV18 and TRBJ1-1, with 8 bases lining up with TRBD1. Germline V CDR1 and CDR2: KGHSH, LQKENI. J was trimmed by 5 bases and V by 6 bases; bases with no gene match: 14. CDR3 length: 16 residues. This CDR3 reads CASSSQITGGETEAFF. CDR3 in DNA: TGTGCCAGCTCTTCCCAGATAACAGGGGGGGAGACTGAAGCTTTCTTT.

The rearrangement joins TRBV11-3 to TRBJ2-3; D gene uncertain. Per germline, CDR1 SGHNT and CDR2 YENEEA. This CDR3 contains 15 residues. The V end lost 2 bases, the J end lost 0 bases, and 9 bases lay between the germline ends. The CDR3 here is CASSLLGGSTDTQYF. The CDR3 nucleotides are TGTGCCAGCAGCTTACTGGGCGGAAGCACAGATACGCAGTATTTT. Variable domain in full (rest from reference TRBV11-3 and TRBJ2-3): EAGVVQSPRYKIIEKKQPVAFWCNPISGHNTLYWYLQNLGQGPELLIRYENEEAVDDSQLPKDRFSAERLKGVDSTLKIQPAELGDSAVYLCASSLLGGSTDTQYFGPGTRLTVL.

This chain links TRBV5-4 with TRBJ2-3; D is ambiguous. This CDR3 is built from 14 residues. The ends were cut back, 1 base at V and 2 bases at J, with 8 bases in the middle. Germline CDR1 is SGHNT and CDR2 is YYREEE (reference sequence). The CDR3 protein is CASSLWSATDTQYF. DNA for the CDR3: TGTGCCAGCAGCTTGTGGAGCGCCACAGATACGCAGTATTTT. Full variable domain (missing parts from reference TRBV5-4 and TRBJ2-3): ETGVTQSPTHLIKTRGQQVTLRCSSQSGHNTVSWYQQALGQGPQFIFQYYREEENGRGNFPPRFSGLQFPNYSSELNVNALELDDSALYLCASSLWSATDTQYFGPGTRLTVL.

V usage is TRBV4-1 and J usage is TRBJ2-3; D is possibly TRBD2 (6 bases). The V end was cut by 7 bases, the J end by 1 base, with 9 bases between. From germline, CDR1 is MGHRA and CDR2 YSYEKL. There are 13 residues in the CDR3. DNA of the CDR3: TGCGCCAGCAAGGCTAGCGGCACAGATACGCAGTATTTT. Encoded protein: CASKASGTDTQYF.

CDR3 in amino acids: CASSQSLDRRYEQYF. The CDR3 bases are TGTGCCAGCAGCCAAAGCTTGGACAGGCGTTACGAGCAGTACTTC. The gene calls are TRBV4-2 and TRBJ2-7; 7 bases match TRBD1. CDR3 length: 15 residues. V lost 2 bases to trimming and J lost 4 bases; unmatched junction nucleotides: 8. Germline CDR1 LGHNA, CDR2 YNFKEQ.

This clone came up once. The CDR3 DNA is TGTGCCAGCAGTTACGGGGGGACAGTCTCTGGAAACACCATATATTTT. It yields the protein CASSYGGTVSGNTIYF. The V gene is TRBV6-5, the J gene TRBJ1-3; 7 nucleotides line up with TRBD1. Germline V gene lookup returns CDR1 MNHEY and CDR2 SVGAGI. The CDR3 is 16 residues long. The V segment lost 2 bases and the J segment 0 bases; nucleotides outside the gene matches: 4.

This clone was counted only a few times. This rearrangement joins TRBV4-1 to TRBJ2-7; possible D gene TRBD2, 5 bases. The germline V gene has CDR1 MGHRA and CDR2 YSYEKL. The CDR3 has 13 residues. The V end was cut by 0 bases, the J end by 4 bases, with 7 bases between. The CDR3 here is CASSQDLAYEQYF. DNA of the CDR3: TGCGCCAGCAGCCAAGATTTAGCGTACGAGCAGTACTTC.

The chain couples TRBV9 to TRBJ1-2, with D possibly TRBD1 on 5 matching bases. The CDR3 is 15 amino acids. In germline, CDR1 is SGDLS, CDR2 YYNGEE. The V end was cut by 2 bases, the J end by 8 bases, with 19 bases between. CDR3 residues: CASSVRRGDPSGYTF. In DNA, the CDR3 is TGTGCCAGCAGCGTCAGACGGGGGGACCCCTCGGGCTACACCTTC. Looking up the rest from reference TRBV9 and TRBJ1-2 gives the full variable domain: DSGVTQTPKHLITATGQRVTLRCSPRSGDLSVYWYQQSLDQGLQFLIQYYNGEERAKGNILERFSAQQFPDLHSELNLSSLELGDSALYFCASSVRRGDPSGYTFGSGTRLTVV.

The table lists this clone with a few counts. Other DNA sequences within the sample encode an identical CDR3. The rearrangement joins TRBV7-9 to TRBJ1-5, with D tentatively TRBD1 (6 bases). The CDR3 covers 14 residues. Deletions cut 0 bases from V and 4 bases from J, with 7 bases between. The germline V gene encodes CDR1 SEHNR and CDR2 FQNEAQ (reference sequence). CDR3 sequence reads: CASSLAGGNQPQHF. The CDR3 DNA reads as TGTGCCAGCAGCTTAGCAGGGGGGAATCAGCCCCAGCATTTT.

The chain is built from TRBV20-1 and TRBJ1-2; D remains ambiguous. The CDR3 is made up of 11 amino acids. Trimming left V 3 bases short and J 5 bases short, with 7 bases between. Looked up from germline, CDR1 is DFQATT and CDR2 is SNEGSKA (reference sequence). CDR3 sequence: CSASQGYGYTF. The CDR3 DNA sequence: TGCAGTGCTAGCCAAGGGTATGGCTACACCTTC.